Given below is one T cell receptor beta chain in context. The antigen is undetermined. PCR involved 60 Vbeta and 13 Jbeta primers. Per the original data handling: About 11 million of some 80 million unique TCR beta chains were shared, per a later count. Assay: immunoSEQ multiplex PCR; the TCRdb copy retains only in-frame clones and omits some. Clonal size and the V and J genes are those of that table, whereas D and trimming came from the DNA. The data show more than 150,000 clones, with around 80% seen just once and more than 1.3% held by the top ten. This sample was included in a study of cytomegalovirus exposure and HLA in healthy donors. Study-level findings and limits: Later analysis suggested links between common viral pathogens and several top significant clusters. Association of a missense DCLRE1C variant with TCR beta V- and J-gene trimming was reported in a later analysis.

The sequence was obtained from a male donor in good health and CMV-seronegative. The sequencing input was PBMCs.

The CDR3 sequence: CASTNSRGDEQYF. The CDR3 DNA reads TGTGCCAGCACCAACTCCAGAGGAGACGAGCAGTACTTC. The V and J genes are TRBV6-6 and TRBJ2-7; D unresolved. This CDR3 spans 13 amino acids. Per the germline V gene, CDR1 is MNHNY and CDR2 is SVGAGI (reference sequence). V was trimmed by 7 bases and J by 5 bases, leaving 15 bases between them.